This is a list of T cell receptor beta chains from one sample in a study of T cell repertoires in cytomegalovirus infection. Each CDR3 protein gets one entry after TCRdb re-called the reads with MiXCR. Of a few hundred thousand distinct CDR3 sequences in the sample, 15% to 20% were seen once. The sequenced material came from PBMCs. Receptors were obtained from a human donor in good health (CMV status not recorded). Some clones in this sample may be carry-over from other donors' samples. The CDR3 runs from the conserved cysteine through the conserved F or W. D genes are given only for firm matches. Not every row has a clone size; where given, it reads once, few, many or a size class.

clone_size	j_call	d_call	v_call	cdr3_nt	cdr3_aa
few	TRBJ1-3	NA	TRBV11-2	TGTGCCAGCAGGATGATTCAGGGGCTAACTGGAAACACCATATATTTT	CASRMIQGLTGNTIYF
many	TRBJ1-5	NA	TRBV11-2	TGTGCCAGCAGCCTCGGGCAATATGGCAATCAGCCCCAGCATTTT	CASSLGQYGNQPQHF
few	TRBJ2-7	NA	TRBV4-1	TGCGCCAGCAGCCGGGACTTAAGCTCCTACGAGCAGTACTTC	CASSRDLSSYEQYF
NA	TRBJ2-3	TRBD2	TRBV6-6	TGTGCCAGCACCTTGACCCTAGCGGGCAACACAGATACGCAGTATTTT	CASTLTLAGNTDTQYF
few	TRBJ2-5	TRBD2	TRBV12-3/TRBV12-4	TGTGCCAGCAGAACGACTAGCGGGGTCGAGACCCAGTACTTC	CASRTTSGVETQYF
many	TRBJ1-5	NA	TRBV7-2	TGTGCCAGCAGCTTAGGGGATGCTAGGGATCAGCCCCAGCATTTT	CASSLGDARDQPQHF
NA	TRBJ1-1	NA	TRBV12-3/TRBV12-4	TGTGCCAGCAGTTACTTAAGAATGGAAGGCACTGAAGCTTTCTTT	CASSYLRMEGTEAFF
few	TRBJ2-3	NA	TRBV19	TGTGCCACCCGGGGGGCGGGAGATACGCAGTATTTT	CATRGAGDTQYF
many	TRBJ2-7	NA	TRBV7-2	TGTGCCAGCAGCTTCGCTATCGAGCAGTACTTC	CASSFAIEQYF
many	TRBJ2-3	NA	TRBV7-2	TGTGCCAGCAGCTTTAGCGGAAACACAGATACGCAGTATTTT	CASSFSGNTDTQYF
NA	TRBJ1-4	TRBD1	TRBV4-1	TGCGCCAGCAGCCAAGATGGGACAGGGATGCTTAATGAAAAACTGTTTTTT	CASSQDGTGMLNEKLFF
many	TRBJ1-2	TRBD1	TRBV7-2	TGTGCCAGCAGCCCCAGCCCGACAGGGAAGGGTGGCTACACCTTC	CASSPSPTGKGGYTF
NA	TRBJ2-4	NA	TRBV7-2	TGTGCCAGCAGCCCGCCCGAGGAGAAAAACATTCAGTACTTC	CASSPPEEKNIQYF
many	TRBJ2-5	NA	TRBV7-2	TGTGCCAGCAGCTTAGGCGGAAGACAAAAAGAGACCCAGTACTTC	CASSLGGRQKETQYF
many	TRBJ2-1	NA	TRBV7-8	TGTGCCAGCAGCTTAGCGTTAGGGAATGAGCAGTTCTTC	CASSLALGNEQFF
NA	TRBJ2-7	TRBD2	TRBV4-1	TGCGCCAGCAGCCGAGGACTAGCGGGAGGGAGCTCCTACGAGCAGTACTTC	CASSRGLAGGSSYEQYF
NA	TRBJ2-2	TRBD2	TRBV7-8	TGTGCCAGCAGCCCGGGACTAACGAACACCGGGGAGCTGTTTTTT	CASSPGLTNTGELFF
NA	TRBJ1-2	TRBD1	TRBV7-9	TGTGCCAGCAGCGCGACAGGGGCCTCCTATGGCTACACCTTC	CASSATGASYGYTF
NA	TRBJ2-1	TRBD2	TRBV20-1	TGCAGTGCTAGGGGACTAGCGGGAATAAATGAGCAGTTCTTC	CSARGLAGINEQFF
few	TRBJ2-7	NA	TRBV9	TGTGCCAGCAGCGTTGGTGGGACTCCCACCCCCTACGAGCAGTACTTC	CASSVGGTPTPYEQYF
NA	TRBJ2-6	NA	TRBV4-2	TGTGCCAGCAGCGGACGCGTAGGAGGGGCCAACGTCCTGACTTTC	CASSGRVGGANVLTF
few	TRBJ1-5	NA	TRBV5-8	TGTGCCAGCAGCTCCCCCCAGGCAGGGTGGGGCAATCAGCCCCAGCATTTT	CASSSPQAGWGNQPQHF
NA	TRBJ2-6	NA	TRBV18	TGTGCCAGCTCCCCAATGACTGGGGCCAACGTCCTGACTTTC	CASSPMTGANVLTF
many	TRBJ1-4	TRBD1	TRBV7-2	TGTGCCAGCAGCAAGCTTCCCATCGACAGGGGGCTGAATGAAAAACTGTTTTTT	CASSKLPIDRGLNEKLFF
many	TRBJ2-3	TRBD2	TRBV7-2	TGTGCCAGCAGCTTAGGTCTTAGCGGGAGCACAGATACGCAGTATTTT	CASSLGLSGSTDTQYF
NA	TRBJ1-2	NA	TRBV20-1	TGCAGTGCTAGAGATCCACGCTTGGGGGCCTGGGGCTACACCTTC	CSARDPRLGAWGYTF
NA	TRBJ1-5	NA	TRBV2	TGTGCCAGCGGCCCAGAACCCCTCAATCAGCCCCAGCATTTT	CASGPEPLNQPQHF
NA	TRBJ2-1	NA	TRBV7-2	TGTGCCAGCGGGTTCGGGGGGCTATCCTACAATGAGCAGTTCTTC	CASGFGGLSYNEQFF
few	TRBJ2-2	TRBD2	TRBV4-1	TGCGCCAGCAGCCAAGGACTAGCGGGCAATGGTGACGGGGAGCTGTTTTTT	CASSQGLAGNGDGELFF
NA	TRBJ2-3	NA	TRBV6-2/TRBV6-3	TGTGCCAGCACAGGACTTCTCACAGATACGCAGTATTTT	CASTGLLTDTQYF
many	TRBJ2-7	NA	TRBV7-8	TGTGCCAGCGGAACTAGGAAGGACGAGCAGTACTTC	CASGTRKDEQYF
NA	TRBJ1-6	NA	TRBV4-1	TGCGCCAGCAGCCAGGAAGGCGGGGTGCGGTCACCCCTCCACTTT	CASSQEGGVRSPLHF
NA	TRBJ2-3	NA	TRBV5-4	TGTGCCAGCAGTCCTAACCCGGGACAAAACACAGATACGCAGTATTTT	CASSPNPGQNTDTQYF
many	TRBJ2-1	NA	TRBV6-2/TRBV6-3	TGTGCCAGCAGGCGCGACTCCTACAATGAGCAGTTCTTC	CASRRDSYNEQFF
few	TRBJ2-7	NA	TRBV20-1	TGCAGTGCTAGAGCCCAGGGGGAGCAGTACTTC	CSARAQGEQYF
NA	TRBJ1-1	TRBD1	TRBV12-3/TRBV12-4	TGTGCCAGCAGCTCCCGACAGGGGAGAACTGAAGCTTTCTTT	CASSSRQGRTEAFF
NA	TRBJ2-1	NA	TRBV23-1	TGCGCCAGCAGTCAATCTCCCAGGGCTGCCTACAATGAGCAGTTCTTC	CASSQSPRAAYNEQFF
few	TRBJ2-3	NA	TRBV24-1	TGTGCCACCAGTGATTTGTTTGAAGATACGCAGTATTTT	CATSDLFEDTQYF
few	TRBJ1-5	TRBD1	TRBV28	TGTGCCAGCAGTTTATTCGGACAGGGAGGGCAGCCCCAGCATTTT	CASSLFGQGGQPQHF
many	TRBJ2-1	TRBD2	TRBV6-2/TRBV6-3	TGTGCCAGCAGTTACTCGAGGGCTAGCGGGGGGGCCTATGAGCAGTTCTTC	CASSYSRASGGAYEQFF
few	TRBJ1-2	TRBD1	TRBV7-9	TGTGCCAGCAGCTTATCCGGGACAGGGGGAGTCTATGGCTACACCTTC	CASSLSGTGGVYGYTF
NA	TRBJ2-1	NA	TRBV19	TGTGCCAGTAGTATTGGGGCCAGGGACTACAATGAGCAGTTCTTC	CASSIGARDYNEQFF
few	TRBJ1-2	NA	TRBV30	TGTGCCTGGATTCGGGGAAACTATGGCTACACCTTC	CAWIRGNYGYTF
many	TRBJ2-3	NA	TRBV7-9	TGTGCCAGCAGCCCGGACAGCACAGATACGCAGTATTTT	CASSPDSTDTQYF
once	TRBJ2-7	NA	TRBV10-3	TGTGCCATCAGTGATCGGAGGGTATTCTCCTACGAGCAGTACTTC	CAISDRRVFSYEQYF
few	TRBJ1-3	NA	TRBV19	TGTGCCAGTCGGACAGATACTGGAAACACCATATATTTT	CASRTDTGNTIYF
few	TRBJ2-1	NA	TRBV7-2	TGTGCTAGCAGCTTATTGCCCGGATACAATGAGCAGTTCTTC	CASSLLPGYNEQFF
NA	TRBJ2-3	TRBD2	TRBV27	TGTGCCACCCGGGGTAGCGGGAATACAGGAGATACGCAGTATTTT	CATRGSGNTGDTQYF
NA	TRBJ2-2	NA	TRBV6-5	TGTGCCAGCAACATGAAGACAGGCGGGAGCGGGGAGCTGTTTTTT	CASNMKTGGSGELFF
few	TRBJ2-5	TRBD2	TRBV12-3/TRBV12-4	TGTGCCAGCGGGATTGTGGCGGGAGGGGTTCAAGAGACCCAGTACTTC	CASGIVAGGVQETQYF
few	TRBJ2-1	TRBD2	TRBV7-2	TGTGCCAGCAGCTCAGGCTTAGCGGGGGGGCCTAAGGAGCAGTTCTTC	CASSSGLAGGPKEQFF
few	TRBJ2-7	NA	TRBV7-7	TGTGCCAGCAGCTTATCCCGCGATTACGAGCAGTACTTC	CASSLSRDYEQYF
NA	TRBJ2-7	NA	TRBV6-6	TGTGCCAGCTTTGACCAAGACCCTACTCCGTTCGAGCAGTACTTC	CASFDQDPTPFEQYF